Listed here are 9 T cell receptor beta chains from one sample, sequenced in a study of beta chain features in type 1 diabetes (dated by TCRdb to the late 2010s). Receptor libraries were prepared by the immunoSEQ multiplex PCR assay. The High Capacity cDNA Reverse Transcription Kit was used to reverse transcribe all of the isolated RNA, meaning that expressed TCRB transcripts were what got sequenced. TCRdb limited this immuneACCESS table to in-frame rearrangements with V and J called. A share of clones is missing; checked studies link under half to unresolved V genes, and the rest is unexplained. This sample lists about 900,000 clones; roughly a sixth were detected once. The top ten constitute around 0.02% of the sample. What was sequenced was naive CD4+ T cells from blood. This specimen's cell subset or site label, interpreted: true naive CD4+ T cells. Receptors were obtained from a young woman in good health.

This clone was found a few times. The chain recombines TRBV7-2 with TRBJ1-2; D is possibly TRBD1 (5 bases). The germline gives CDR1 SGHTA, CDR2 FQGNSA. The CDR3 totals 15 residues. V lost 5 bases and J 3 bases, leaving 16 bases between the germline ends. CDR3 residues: CASSNRQGIHYGYTF. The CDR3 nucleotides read TGTGCCAGCAGCAATCGGCAGGGCATTCACTATGGCTACACCTTC.

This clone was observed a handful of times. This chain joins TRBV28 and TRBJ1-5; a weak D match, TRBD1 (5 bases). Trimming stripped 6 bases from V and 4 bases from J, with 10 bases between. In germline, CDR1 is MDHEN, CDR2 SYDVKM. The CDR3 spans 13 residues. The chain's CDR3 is CASSTDRNQPQHF. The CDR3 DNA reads TGTGCCAGCAGCACCGACAGAAATCAGCCCCAGCATTTT.

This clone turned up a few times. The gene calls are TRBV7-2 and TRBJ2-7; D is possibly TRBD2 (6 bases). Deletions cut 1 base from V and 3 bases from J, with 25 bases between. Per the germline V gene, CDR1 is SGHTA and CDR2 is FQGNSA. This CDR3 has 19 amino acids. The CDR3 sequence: CASSLESVGREVNYYEQYF. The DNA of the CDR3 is TGTGCCAGCAGCTTAGAAAGCGTGGGCAGGGAGGTCAACTACTACGAGCAGTACTTC.

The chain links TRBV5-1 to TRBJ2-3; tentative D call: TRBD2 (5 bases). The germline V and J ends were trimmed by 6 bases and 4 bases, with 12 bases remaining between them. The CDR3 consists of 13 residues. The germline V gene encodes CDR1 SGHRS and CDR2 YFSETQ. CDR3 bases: TGCGCCAGCAACCCAACTAGGGCAGATACGCAGTATTTT. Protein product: CASNPTRADTQYF.

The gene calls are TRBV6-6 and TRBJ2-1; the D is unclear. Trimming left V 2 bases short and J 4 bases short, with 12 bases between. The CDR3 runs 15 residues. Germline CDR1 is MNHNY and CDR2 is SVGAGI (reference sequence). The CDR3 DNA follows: TGTGCCAGCAGTTACAATAGACTCCGGTACAATGAGCAGTTCTTC. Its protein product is CASSYNRLRYNEQFF.

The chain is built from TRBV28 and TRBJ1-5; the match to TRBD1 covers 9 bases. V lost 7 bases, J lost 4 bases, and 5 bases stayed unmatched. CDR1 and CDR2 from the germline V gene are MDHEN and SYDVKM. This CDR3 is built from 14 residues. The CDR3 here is CASIPGQGNQPQHF. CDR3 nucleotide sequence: TGTGCCAGCATTCCGGGACAGGGTAATCAGCCCCAGCATTTT.

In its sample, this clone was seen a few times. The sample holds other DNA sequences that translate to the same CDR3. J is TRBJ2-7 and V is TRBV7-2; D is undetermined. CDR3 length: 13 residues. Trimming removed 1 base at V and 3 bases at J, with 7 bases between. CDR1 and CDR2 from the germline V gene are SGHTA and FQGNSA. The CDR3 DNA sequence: TGTGCCAGCAGCTTAGTAGGCGGCTACGAGCAGTACTTC. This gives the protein CASSLVGGYEQYF.

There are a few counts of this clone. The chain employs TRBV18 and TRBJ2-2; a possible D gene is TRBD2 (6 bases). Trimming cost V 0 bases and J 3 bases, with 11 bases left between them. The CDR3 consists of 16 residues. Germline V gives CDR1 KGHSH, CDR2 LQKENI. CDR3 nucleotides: TGTGCCAGCTCACCACCTAACGGGGGAGACACCGGGGAGCTGTTTTTT. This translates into CASSPPNGGDTGELFF.

The CDR3 sequence: CASSQRRQSSGANVLTF. In DNA form, the CDR3 reads TGCGCCAGCAGCCAAAGGCGGCAGTCCTCTGGGGCCAACGTCCTGACTTTC. This chain uses TRBV4-3 with TRBJ2-6; D is unresolved. This CDR3 region has 17 residues. V was cut by 2 bases and J by 0 bases, with 11 bases left in between. The V gene's germline CDR1 is LGHNA and CDR2 YSLEER.